This T cell receptor (beta chain) was obtained from a study of CXCR3-negative and CXCR3-positive naive CD8 T cells. Study results and limitations: TRB CDR3s were more hydrophobic in CXCR3-positive than in CXCR3-negative naive cells.

CDR3 size: 13 residues. The germline V gene encodes CDR1 SQVTM and CDR2 ANQGSEA. On this clonotype itself: The target antigen is unknown.

UMI-labeled TRB cDNA libraries were prepared by 5' RACE. TCRdb re-called the 5' RACE reads; every CDR3 protein appears as one record, without DNA. The sample table sets out 110,000 or so distinct CDR3 sequences. Triplicate sorting captured a few hundred thousand cells each from every CD8+ T cell subset. The TCR sequence derives from a human donor in good health. Some clones in this sample may be carry-over from other donors' samples. The V and J genes are TRBV29-1 and TRBJ2-6. Sequenced sample: naive CXCR3+ CD8+ T cells from blood. Subset indicated: CD45RO-CCR7+CD27+CD95- naive CD8+ T cells expressing CXCR3 (TNR3+). This CDR3 reads CSVVDSGANVLTF. Full variable domain (remainder filled in from reference TRBV29-1 and TRBJ2-6): SAVISQKPSRDICQRGTSLTIQCQVDSQVTMMFWYRQQPGQSLTLIATANQGSEATYESGFVIDKFPISRPNLTFSTLTVSNMSPEDSSIYLCSVVDSGANVLTFGAGSRLTVL.